This T cell receptor beta chain was observed in a study of blood T cells in healthy people across ages. General study points: Lack of knowledge of donor CMV status possibly confounded expanded clonotype changes. Among long-lived donors, naive CD4+ cells were more numerous and diversity higher than in aged donors.

A note on this clonotype: Its specificity is unknown. One end of the junction is discordant with germline, which a read error may explain.

This CDR3 contains 13 residues. Germline CDR1 reads SQVTM; CDR2 reads ANQGSEA. Primed by a sample-barcoded 5' primer and a J-beta primer mix, a second PCR proceeded for 7 to 11 cycles. Each TCR beta cDNA got a 12-nucleotide random molecular identifier. Using its own MiXCR run on the 5' RACE reads, TCRdb lists one record per CDR3 protein. The top ten hold under 5% of the sample, which has roughly 1.5 million distinct CDR3 sequences, under 55% seen once. Every participating donor contributed about 10 milliliters of peripheral blood through a draw. The V and J genes are TRBV29-1 and TRBJ2-1; TRBD1 matches at 7 bases. The sequenced material came from blood. The clonotype originates from a woman aged 18-30 years in good health. CDR3 DNA: TGCAGCGTTGAAGAAGGGGGCTACAAGGAGCAGTTCTTC. Encoded protein: CSVEEGGYKEQFF.